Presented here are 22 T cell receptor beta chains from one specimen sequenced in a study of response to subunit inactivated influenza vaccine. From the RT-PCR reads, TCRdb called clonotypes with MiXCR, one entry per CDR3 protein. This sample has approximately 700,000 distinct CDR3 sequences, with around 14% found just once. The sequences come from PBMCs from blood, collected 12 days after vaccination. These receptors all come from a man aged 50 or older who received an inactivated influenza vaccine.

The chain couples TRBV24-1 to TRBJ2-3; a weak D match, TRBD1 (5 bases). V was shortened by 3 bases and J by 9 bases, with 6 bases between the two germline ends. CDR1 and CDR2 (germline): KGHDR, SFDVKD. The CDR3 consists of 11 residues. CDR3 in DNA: TGTGCCACCAGTGATCGACAGACGCAGTATTTT. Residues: CATSDRQTQYF.

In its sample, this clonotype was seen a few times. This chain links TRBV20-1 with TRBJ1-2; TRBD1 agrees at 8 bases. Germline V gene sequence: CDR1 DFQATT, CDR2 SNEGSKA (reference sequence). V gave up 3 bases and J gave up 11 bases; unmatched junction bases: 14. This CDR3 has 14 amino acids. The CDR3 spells CSASRGQDVGRYTF. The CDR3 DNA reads TGCAGTGCTAGCAGGGGGCAAGATGTTGGGCGGTACACCTTC.

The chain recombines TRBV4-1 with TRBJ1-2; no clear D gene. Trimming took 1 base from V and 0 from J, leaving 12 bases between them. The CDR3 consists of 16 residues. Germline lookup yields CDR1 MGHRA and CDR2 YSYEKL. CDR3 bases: TGCGCCAGCAGCCAAGTTTACAGTCTAGCTAACTATGGCTACACCTTC. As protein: CASSQVYSLANYGYTF.

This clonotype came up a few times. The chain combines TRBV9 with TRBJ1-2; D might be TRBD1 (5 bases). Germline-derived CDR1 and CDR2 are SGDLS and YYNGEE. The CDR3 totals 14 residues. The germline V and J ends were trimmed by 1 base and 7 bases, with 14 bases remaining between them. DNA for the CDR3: TGTGCCAGCAGCGTACCGTCGCATGGGGCTGGCTACACCTTC. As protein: CASSVPSHGAGYTF.

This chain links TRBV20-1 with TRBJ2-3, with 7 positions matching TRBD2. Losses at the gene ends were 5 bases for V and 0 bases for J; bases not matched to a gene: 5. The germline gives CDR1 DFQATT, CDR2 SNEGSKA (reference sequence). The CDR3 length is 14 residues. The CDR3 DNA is TGCAGTGCTTCTCCTAGCGGTAGCACAGATACGCAGTATTTT. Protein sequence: CSASPSGSTDTQYF.

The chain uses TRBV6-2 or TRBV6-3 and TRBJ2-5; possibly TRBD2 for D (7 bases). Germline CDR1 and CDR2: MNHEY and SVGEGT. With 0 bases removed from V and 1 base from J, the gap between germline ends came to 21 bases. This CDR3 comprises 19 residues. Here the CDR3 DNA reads TGTGCCAGCAGTTACTCGAATTGGGGGACCGGGGGGCTCCAAGAGACCCAGTACTTC. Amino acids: CASSYSNWGTGGLQETQYF.

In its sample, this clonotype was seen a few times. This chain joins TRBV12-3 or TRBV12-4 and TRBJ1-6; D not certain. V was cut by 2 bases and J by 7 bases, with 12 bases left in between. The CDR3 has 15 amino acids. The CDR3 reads CASSLSANGNSPLHF. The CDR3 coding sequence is TGTGCCAGCAGTTTAAGTGCGAATGGCAATTCACCCCTCCACTTT.

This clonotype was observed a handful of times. In DNA form, the CDR3 reads TGTGCCAGCAGCCAGAAACAGGGGCCGAATAGCAATCAGCCCCAGCATTTT. Its protein product is CASSQKQGPNSNQPQHF. The chain carries TRBV4-2 and TRBJ1-5, with TRBD1 matching 7 bases. The V gene end was trimmed by 3 bases and the J gene end by 0 bases; junction bases not matched to a gene: 8. The CDR3 is 17 amino acids. The germline V gene has CDR1 LGHNA and CDR2 YNFKEQ.

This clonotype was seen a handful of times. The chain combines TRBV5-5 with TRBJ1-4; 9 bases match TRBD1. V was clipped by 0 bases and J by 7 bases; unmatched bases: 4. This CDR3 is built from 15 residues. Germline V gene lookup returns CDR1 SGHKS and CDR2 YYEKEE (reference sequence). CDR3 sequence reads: CASSLEGTGFEKLFF. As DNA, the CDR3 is TGTGCCAGCAGCTTGGAGGGGACAGGGTTTGAAAAACTGTTTTTT.

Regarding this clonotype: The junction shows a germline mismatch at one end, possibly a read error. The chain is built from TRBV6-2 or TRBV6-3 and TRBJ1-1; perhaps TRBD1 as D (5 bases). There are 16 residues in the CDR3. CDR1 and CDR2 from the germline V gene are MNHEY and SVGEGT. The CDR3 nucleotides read TGTGCCACCAGTTATCGGCAGGGAAGGAGGGACACTGAAGCTTTCTTT. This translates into CATSYRQGRRDTEAFF.

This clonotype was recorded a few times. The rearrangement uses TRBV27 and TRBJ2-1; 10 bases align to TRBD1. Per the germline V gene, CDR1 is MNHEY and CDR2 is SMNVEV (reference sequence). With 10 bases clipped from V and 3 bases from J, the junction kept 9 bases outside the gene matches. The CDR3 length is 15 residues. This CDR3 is CATRNRDRGYNEQFF. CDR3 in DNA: TGTGCCACCCGGAACCGGGACAGGGGCTACAATGAGCAGTTCTTC.

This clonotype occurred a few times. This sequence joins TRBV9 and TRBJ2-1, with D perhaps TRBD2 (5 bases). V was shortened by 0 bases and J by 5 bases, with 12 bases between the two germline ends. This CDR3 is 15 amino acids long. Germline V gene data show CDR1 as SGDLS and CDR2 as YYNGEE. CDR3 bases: TGTGCCAGCAGCGTAGGGGGATCTAGCAACAATGAGCAGTTCTTC. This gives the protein CASSVGGSSNNEQFF.

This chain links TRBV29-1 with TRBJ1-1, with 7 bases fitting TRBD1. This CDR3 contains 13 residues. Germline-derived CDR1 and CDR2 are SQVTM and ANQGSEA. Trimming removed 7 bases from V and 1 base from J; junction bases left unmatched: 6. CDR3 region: CSGRGQGNTEAFF. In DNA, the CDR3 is TGCAGCGGGAGGGGGCAGGGGAACACTGAAGCTTTCTTT.

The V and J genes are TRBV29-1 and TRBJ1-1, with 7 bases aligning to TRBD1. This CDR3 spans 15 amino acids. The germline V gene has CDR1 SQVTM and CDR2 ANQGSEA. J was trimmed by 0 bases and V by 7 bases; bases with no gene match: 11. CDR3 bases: TGCAGCGCTGGTCGACAGGGAATAATGAACACTGAAGCTTTCTTT. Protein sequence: CSAGRQGIMNTEAFF.

The CDR3 coding sequence is TGTGCCAGCAGCTCATGGGGGCAGGGTACGCAGTATTTT. Its protein product is CASSSWGQGTQYF. The chain recombines TRBV14 with TRBJ2-3, with D perhaps matching TRBD1 (6 bases). Trimming stripped 5 bases from V and 8 bases from J, with 14 bases between. Germline CDR1 and CDR2: SGHDN and FVKESK. CDR3 length: 13 amino acids.

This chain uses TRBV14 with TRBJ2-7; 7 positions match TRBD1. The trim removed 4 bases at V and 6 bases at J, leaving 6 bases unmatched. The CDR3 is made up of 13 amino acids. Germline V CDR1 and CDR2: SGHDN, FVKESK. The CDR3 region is CASSPIRGPEQYF. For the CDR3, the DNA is TGTGCCAGCAGCCCCATTAGGGGGCCCGAGCAGTACTTC.

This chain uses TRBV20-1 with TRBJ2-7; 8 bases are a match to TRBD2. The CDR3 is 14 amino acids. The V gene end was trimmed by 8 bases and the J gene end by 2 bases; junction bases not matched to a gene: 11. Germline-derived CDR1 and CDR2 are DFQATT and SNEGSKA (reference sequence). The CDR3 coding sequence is TGCAGTTCTCTAGCGGGTGAAATCGCCTACGAGCAGTACTTC. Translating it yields CSSLAGEIAYEQYF.

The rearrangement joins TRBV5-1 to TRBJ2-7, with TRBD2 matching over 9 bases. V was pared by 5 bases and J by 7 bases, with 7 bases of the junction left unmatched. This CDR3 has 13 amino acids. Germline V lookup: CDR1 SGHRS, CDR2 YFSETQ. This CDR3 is CASRLAGPGEQYF. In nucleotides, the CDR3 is TGCGCCAGCAGACTAGCGGGTCCGGGTGAGCAGTACTTC.

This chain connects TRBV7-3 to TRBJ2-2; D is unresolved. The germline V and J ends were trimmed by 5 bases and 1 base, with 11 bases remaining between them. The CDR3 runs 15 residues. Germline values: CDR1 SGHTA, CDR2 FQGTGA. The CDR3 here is CASSKSQGNTGELFF. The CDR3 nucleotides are TGTGCCAGCAGCAAGTCCCAAGGGAACACCGGGGAGCTGTTTTTT.

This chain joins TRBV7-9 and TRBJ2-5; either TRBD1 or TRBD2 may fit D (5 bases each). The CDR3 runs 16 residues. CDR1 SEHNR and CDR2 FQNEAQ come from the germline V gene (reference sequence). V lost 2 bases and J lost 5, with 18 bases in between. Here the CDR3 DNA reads TGTGCCAGCAGCTTAAATACTGGGGCGAGGGGTGAGACCCAGTACTTC. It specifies CASSLNTGARGETQYF. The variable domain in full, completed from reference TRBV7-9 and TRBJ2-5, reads DTGVSQNPRHKITKRGQNVTFRCDPISEHNRLYWYRQTLGQGPEFLTYFQNEAQLEKSRLLSDRFSAERPKGSFSTLEIQRTEQGDSAMYLCASSLNTGARGETQYFGPGTRLLVL.

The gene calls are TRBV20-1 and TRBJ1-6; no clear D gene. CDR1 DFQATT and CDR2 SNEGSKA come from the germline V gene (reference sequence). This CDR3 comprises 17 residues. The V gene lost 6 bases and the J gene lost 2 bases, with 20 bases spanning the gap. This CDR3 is CSARGGAYFTYNSPLHF. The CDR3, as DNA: TGCAGTGCCCGAGGTGGCGCCTACTTCACCTATAATTCACCCCTCCACTTT.

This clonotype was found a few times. The CDR3 here is CASSSRGGNTQYF. The CDR3 region has the DNA TGTGCCAGCAGTTCTCGGGGTGGGAATACGCAGTATTTT. The chain employs TRBV12-3 or TRBV12-4 and TRBJ2-3; maybe TRBD2 (5 bases). CDR3 length equals 13 residues. V lost 4 bases and J lost 7, with 12 bases in between.